Described below is a single T cell receptor beta chain sequence and its context. Template switching by 5'RACE with UMIs generated the TCR beta cDNA. One entry per CDR3 protein, without DNA, is what TCRdb gives after re-calling the 5' RACE reads. The sample data list 350,000 to 450,000 distinct CDR3 sequences. These data come from a study of T cells expressing NK-cell markers. The CDR3 is made up of 14 amino acids. Germline V gives CDR1 SNHLY, CDR2 FYNNEI. Sequencing used blood T cells: a sorted CD56 or NKG2C T cell subset, CD4+ or CD8+ T cells, or bulk PBMC T cells (not recorded which). The sequence was collected from a man aged 18-70 years in good health. The chain couples TRBV2 to TRBJ2-2; absent DNA, TCRdb's TRBD1 call cannot be checked. This CDR3 is CASRMTDATGELFF. Based on the CDR3 plus reference TRBV2 and TRBJ2-2, the full variable domain is EPEVTQTPSHQVTQMGQEVILRCVPISNHLYFYWYRQILGQKVEFLVSFYNNEISEKSEIFDDQFSVERPDGSNFTLKIRSTKLEDSAMYFCASRMTDATGELFFGEGSRLTVL.